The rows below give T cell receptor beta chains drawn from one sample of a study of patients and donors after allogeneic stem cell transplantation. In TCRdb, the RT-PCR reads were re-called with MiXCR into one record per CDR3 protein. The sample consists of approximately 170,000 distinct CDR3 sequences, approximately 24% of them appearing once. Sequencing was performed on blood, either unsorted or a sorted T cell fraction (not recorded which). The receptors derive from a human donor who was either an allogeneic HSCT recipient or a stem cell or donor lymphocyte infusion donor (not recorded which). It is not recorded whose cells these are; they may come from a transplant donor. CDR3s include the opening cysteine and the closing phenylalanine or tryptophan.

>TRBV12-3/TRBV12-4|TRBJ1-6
CASSSRVLSSPLHF
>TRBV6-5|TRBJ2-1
CASSYTLADPRNEQFF
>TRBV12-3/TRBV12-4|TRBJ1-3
CASSLGGPISGNTIYF
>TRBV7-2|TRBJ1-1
CASSSKVPEAFF
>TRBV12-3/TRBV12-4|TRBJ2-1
CASSLDPAANEQFF
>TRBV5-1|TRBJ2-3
CASSSNRVTDTQYF
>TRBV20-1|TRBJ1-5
CSAREGISQPQHF
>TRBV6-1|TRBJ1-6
CASRAAWESLHF
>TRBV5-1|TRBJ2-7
CASSLGSYNYEQYF
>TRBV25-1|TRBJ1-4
CASSSLGTIEKLFF
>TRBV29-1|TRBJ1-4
CSARQGVEKLFF
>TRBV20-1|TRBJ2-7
CSARGDDSYEQYF
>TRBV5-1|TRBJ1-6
CASSTRPPSSYNSPLHF
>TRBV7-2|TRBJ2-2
CASSPRTNPGELFF
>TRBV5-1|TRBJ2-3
CASSLSAADTDTQYF
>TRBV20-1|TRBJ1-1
CSATPDRGGSEAFF
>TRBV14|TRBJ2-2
CASSQLGQITNTGELFF
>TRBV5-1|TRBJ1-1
CASSLPIQGALNTEAFF
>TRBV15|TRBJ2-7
CATSSAGTATHEQYF
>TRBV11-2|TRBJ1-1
CASSLGDRTEAFF
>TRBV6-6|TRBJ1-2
CASSPVVTANYGYTF
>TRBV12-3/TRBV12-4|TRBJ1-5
CASTLELGQPQHF